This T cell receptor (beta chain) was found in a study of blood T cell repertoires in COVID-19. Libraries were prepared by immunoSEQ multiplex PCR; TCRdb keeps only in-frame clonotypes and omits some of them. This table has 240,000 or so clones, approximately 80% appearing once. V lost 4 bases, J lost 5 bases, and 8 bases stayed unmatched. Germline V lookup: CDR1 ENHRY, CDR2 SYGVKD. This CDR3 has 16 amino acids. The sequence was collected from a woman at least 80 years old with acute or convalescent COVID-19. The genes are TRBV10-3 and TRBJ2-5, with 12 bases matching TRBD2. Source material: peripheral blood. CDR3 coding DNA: TGTGCCATCAGTGTCCCACTAGCGGGAGGCCGGGAGACCCAGTACTTC. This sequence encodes CAISVPLAGGRETQYF.